The clone carrying this T cell receptor beta chain was found once. A much larger clone lies one base from this, so it may be a read error. From germline, CDR1 is SNHLY and CDR2 FYNNEI. This CDR3 contains 15 residues. Losses at the gene ends were 6 bases for V and 5 bases for J; bases not matched to a gene: 5. Genomic DNA served as template for TCR beta VDJ and CDR3 profiling. MiXCR, applied by TCRdb to the reads, yields one record per CDR3 protein. The sample shows 150,000 to 200,000 distinct CDR3 sequences, 40% to 55% of them seen only once. This sample was taken from a study of CD8+CD57+ T cells in acquired aplastic anemia. Study information: DNA recovered from sorted CD4+ and CD8+ cells had a mean of approximately 3.5 ug.

Previously, flow cytometry had revealed CD8+CD57+ cell expansion in the patients chosen for sequencing. This chain connects TRBV2 to TRBJ2-3, with 13 nucleotides matching TRBD2. The TCR originated in a human donor with aplastic anemia. The sample taken for sequencing was sorted CD4+, CD8+, or CD8+CD57+ T cells (not recorded which) from PBMCs. The CDR3 DNA reads as TGTGCCAGCAGAGGACTAGCGGGGGCCCGAGATACGCAGTATTTT. This codes for CASRGLAGARDTQYF.